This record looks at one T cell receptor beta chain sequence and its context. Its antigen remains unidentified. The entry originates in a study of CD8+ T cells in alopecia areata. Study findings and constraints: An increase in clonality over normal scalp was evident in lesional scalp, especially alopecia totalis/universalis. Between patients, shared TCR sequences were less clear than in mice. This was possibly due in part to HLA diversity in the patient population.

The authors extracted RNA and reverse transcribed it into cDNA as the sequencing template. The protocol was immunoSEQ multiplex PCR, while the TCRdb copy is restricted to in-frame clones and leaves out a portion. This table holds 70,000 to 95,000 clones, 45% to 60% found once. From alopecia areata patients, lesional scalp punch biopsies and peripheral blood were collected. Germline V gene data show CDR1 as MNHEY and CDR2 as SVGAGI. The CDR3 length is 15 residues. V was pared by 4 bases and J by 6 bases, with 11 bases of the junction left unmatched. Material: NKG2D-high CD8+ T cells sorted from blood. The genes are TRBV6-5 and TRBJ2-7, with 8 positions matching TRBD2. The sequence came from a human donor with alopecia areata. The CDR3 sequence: CASSSASGRIVEQYF. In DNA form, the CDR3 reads TGTGCCAGCAGTTCCGCCAGCGGGAGAATTGTCGAGCAGTACTTC.